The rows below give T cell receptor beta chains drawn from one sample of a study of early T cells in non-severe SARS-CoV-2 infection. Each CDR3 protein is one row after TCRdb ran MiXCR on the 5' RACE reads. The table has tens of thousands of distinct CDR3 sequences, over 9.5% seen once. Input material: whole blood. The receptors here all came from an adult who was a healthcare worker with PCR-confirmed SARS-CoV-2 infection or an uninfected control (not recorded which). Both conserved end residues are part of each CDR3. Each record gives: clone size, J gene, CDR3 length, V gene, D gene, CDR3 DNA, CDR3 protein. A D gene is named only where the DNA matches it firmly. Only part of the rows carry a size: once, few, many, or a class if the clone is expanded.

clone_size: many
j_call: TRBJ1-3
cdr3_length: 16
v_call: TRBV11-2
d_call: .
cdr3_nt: TGTGCCAGCAGACTATTGCGGGGGCGGTCTGGAAACACCATATATTTT
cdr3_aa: CASRLLRGRSGNTIYF

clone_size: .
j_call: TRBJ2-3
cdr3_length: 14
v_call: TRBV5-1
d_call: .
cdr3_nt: TGCGCCAGCAGCTTGGACTCCTTTTCGGATACGCAGTATTTT
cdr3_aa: CASSLDSFSDTQYF

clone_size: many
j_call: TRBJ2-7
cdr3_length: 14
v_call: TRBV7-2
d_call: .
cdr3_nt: TGTGCCAGCAGCTTAGCGAGCAGGGTTTACGAGCAGTACTTC
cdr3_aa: CASSLASRVYEQYF

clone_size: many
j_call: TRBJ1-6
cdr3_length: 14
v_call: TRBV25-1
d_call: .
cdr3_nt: TGTGCCAGCAGTGAATACGGGGGGGTTTCACCCCTCCACTTT
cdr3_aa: CASSEYGGVSPLHF

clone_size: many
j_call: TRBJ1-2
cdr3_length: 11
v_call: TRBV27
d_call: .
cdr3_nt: TGTGCCAGCAGTCATGGGGATGGCTACACCTTC
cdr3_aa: CASSHGDGYTF

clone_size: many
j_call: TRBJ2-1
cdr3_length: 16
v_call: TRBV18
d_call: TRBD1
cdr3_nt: TGTGCCAGCTCACCACCGTCGGGACAGGGGAGGAATGAGCAGTTCTTC
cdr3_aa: CASSPPSGQGRNEQFF

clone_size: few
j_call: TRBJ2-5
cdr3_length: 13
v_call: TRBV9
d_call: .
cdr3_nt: TGTGCCAGCAGCGTAAGTCTGGGGGAGACCCAGTACTTC
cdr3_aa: CASSVSLGETQYF

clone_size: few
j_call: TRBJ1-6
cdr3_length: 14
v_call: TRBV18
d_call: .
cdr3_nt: TGTGCCAGCTCACTGGGACCTCAAAATTCACCCCTCCACTTT
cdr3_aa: CASSLGPQNSPLHF

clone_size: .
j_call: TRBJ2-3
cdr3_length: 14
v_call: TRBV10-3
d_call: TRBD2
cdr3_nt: TGTGCCATTAAACTAGCGGGGAGCACAGATACGCAGTATTTT
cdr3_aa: CAIKLAGSTDTQYF

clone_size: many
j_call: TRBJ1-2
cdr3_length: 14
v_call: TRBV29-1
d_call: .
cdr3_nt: TGCAGCGGGGCTACCGAGAAAAATAACTATGGCTACACCTTC
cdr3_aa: CSGATEKNNYGYTF

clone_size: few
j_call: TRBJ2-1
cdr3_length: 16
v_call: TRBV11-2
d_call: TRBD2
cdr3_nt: TGTGCCAGCAGCCACGGACTAGCGGGAGGCCCCAATGAGCAGTTCTTC
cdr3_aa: CASSHGLAGGPNEQFF

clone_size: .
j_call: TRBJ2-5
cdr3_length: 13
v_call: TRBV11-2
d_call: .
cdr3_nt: TGTGCCAGCAGCTTAGGTGTCCAAGAGACCCAGTGCTTC
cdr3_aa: CASSLGVQETQCF

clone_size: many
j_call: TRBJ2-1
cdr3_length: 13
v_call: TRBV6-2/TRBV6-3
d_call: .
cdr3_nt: TGTGCCAGCAATCTGGAGGGCCGGGGTGAGCAGTTCTTC
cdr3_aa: CASNLEGRGEQFF

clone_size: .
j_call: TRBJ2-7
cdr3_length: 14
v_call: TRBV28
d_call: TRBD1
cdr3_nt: TGTGCCAGCAGCCTAGACAGGGCATCCTACGAGCAGTACTTC
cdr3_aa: CASSLDRASYEQYF

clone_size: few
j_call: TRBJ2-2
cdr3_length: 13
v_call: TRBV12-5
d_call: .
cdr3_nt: TGTGCTAGTGGTTTGAGGTTCACCGGGGAGCTGTTTTTT
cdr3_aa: CASGLRFTGELFF

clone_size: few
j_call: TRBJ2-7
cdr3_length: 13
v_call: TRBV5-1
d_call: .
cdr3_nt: TGCGCCAGCAGCTTGCCCGGGGGACACGAGCAGTACTTC
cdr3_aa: CASSLPGGHEQYF

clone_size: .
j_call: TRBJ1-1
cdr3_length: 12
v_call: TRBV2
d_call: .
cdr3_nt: TGTGCCAGCAGTGAGATGGGGGCTGAAGCTTTCTTT
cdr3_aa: CASSEMGAEAFF

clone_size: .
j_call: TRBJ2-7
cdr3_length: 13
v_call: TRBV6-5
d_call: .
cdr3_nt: TGTGCCAGCAGTTACCGGATAGGGGACGAGCAGTACTTC
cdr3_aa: CASSYRIGDEQYF

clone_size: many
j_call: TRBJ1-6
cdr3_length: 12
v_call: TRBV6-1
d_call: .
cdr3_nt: TGTGCCAGCAGTGATCATAATTCACCCCTCCACTTT
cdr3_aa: CASSDHNSPLHF

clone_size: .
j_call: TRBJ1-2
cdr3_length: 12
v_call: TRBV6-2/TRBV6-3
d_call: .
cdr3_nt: TGTGCCAGCAGCGAAGGGGGTAGAGGCTACACCTTC
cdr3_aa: CASSEGGRGYTF

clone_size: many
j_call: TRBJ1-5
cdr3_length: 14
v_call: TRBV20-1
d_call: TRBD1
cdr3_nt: TGCAGTGCGAGAGGGGGGGACAGCTCTCAGCCCCAGCATTTT
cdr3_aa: CSARGGDSSQPQHF

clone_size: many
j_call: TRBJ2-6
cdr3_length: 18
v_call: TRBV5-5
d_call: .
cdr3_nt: TGTGCCAGCAGCTTGGGTGCCGGGGAAGGATCTGGGGCCAACGTCCTGACTTTC
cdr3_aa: CASSLGAGEGSGANVLTF

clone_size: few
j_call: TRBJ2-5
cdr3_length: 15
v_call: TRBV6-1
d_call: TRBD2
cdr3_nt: TGTGCCAGCAGTGAGCCGGGACTAGCGGGGGAGACCCAGTACTTC
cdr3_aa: CASSEPGLAGETQYF

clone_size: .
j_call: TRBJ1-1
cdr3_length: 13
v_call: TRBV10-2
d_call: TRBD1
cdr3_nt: TGCGCCAGCAGTGAGTCGGAGGGGACAGCCGCTTTCTTT
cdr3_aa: CASSESEGTAAFF

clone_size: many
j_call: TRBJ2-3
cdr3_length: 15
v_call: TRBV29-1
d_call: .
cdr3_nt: TGCAGCGTTGAAGATCTTCCTGGTGACACAGATACGCAGTATTTT
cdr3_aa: CSVEDLPGDTDTQYF

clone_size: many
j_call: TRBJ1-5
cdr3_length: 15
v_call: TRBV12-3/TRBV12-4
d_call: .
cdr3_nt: TGTGCCAGCAGCAACCTAGGGGGGAGCAATCAGCCCCAGCATTTT
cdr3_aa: CASSNLGGSNQPQHF

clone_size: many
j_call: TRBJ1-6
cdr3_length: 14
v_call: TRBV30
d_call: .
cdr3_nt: TGTGCCTGGAGTCTTACAGGGAGTTTAAGACCCCTCCACTTT
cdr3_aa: CAWSLTGSLRPLHF

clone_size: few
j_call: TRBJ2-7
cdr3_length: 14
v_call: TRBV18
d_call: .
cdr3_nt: TGTGCCAGCTCACCCGGCGCCGGTTCCTACGAGCAGTACTTC
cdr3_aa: CASSPGAGSYEQYF

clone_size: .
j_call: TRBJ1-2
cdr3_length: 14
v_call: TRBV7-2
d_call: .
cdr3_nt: TGTGCCAGCAGCTATTCGACAGGCAACTATGGCTACACCTTC
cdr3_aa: CASSYSTGNYGYTF

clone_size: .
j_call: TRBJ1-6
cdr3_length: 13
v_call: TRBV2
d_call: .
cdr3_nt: TGTGCCAGCAGACGTGTCGAGGGGTCACCCCTCCACTTT
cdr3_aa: CASRRVEGSPLHF

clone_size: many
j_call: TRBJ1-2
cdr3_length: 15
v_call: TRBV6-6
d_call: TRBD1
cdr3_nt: TGTGCCAGCAGTTACTCAACAGGGGGCAACTATGGCTACACCTTC
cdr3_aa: CASSYSTGGNYGYTF

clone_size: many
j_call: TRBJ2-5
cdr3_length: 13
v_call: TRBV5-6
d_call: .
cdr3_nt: TGTGCCAGCAGCCTTCCTGGCGGGGAGACCCAGTACTTC
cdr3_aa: CASSLPGGETQYF

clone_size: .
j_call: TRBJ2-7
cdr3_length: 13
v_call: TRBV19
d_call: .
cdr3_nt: TGTGCCAGTAGTATGCGAGAGTCCTACGAGCAGTACTTC
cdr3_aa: CASSMRESYEQYF

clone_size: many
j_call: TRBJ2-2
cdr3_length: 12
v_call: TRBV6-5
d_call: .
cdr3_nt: TGTGCCAGCAAACAGCTCACCGGGGAGCTGTTTTTT
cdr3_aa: CASKQLTGELFF

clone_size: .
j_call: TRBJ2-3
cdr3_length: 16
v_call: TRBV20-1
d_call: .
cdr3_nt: TGCAGTGCCTCGTTCACGGGGGCGCCTGGCACAGATACGCAGTATTTT
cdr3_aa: CSASFTGAPGTDTQYF

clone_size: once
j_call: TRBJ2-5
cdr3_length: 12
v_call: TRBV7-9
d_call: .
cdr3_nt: TGTGCCAGCAGCTGGTACCGAGAGACCCAGTACTTC
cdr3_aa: CASSWYRETQYF

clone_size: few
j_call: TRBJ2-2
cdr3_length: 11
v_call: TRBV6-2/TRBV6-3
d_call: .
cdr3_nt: TGTGCCAGCAGTTCCACCCGGGAGCTGTTTTTT
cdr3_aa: CASSSTRELFF

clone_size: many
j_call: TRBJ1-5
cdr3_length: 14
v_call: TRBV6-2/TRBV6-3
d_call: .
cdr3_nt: TGTGCCAGCAGCTCCGCCTCATGGAATCAGCCCCAGCATTTT
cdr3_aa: CASSSASWNQPQHF

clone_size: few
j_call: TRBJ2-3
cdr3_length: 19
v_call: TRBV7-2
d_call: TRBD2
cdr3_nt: TGTGCCAGCAGCCCTACCTCTAGCGGGGGGCCACTCGGCACAGATACGCAGTATTTT
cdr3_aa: CASSPTSSGGPLGTDTQYF

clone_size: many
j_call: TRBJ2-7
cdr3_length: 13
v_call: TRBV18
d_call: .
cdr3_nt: TGTGCCAGCTCACCACCGGGGCCATCCGAGCAGTACTTC
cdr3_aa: CASSPPGPSEQYF

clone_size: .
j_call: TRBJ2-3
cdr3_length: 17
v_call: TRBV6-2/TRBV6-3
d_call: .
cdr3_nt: TGTGCCAGCAGTTACTCCTTTTGGGGCGCTAGCACAGATACGCAGTATTTT
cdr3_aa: CASSYSFWGASTDTQYF

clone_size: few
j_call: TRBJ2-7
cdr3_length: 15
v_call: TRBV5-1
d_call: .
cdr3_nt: TGCGCCAGCAGTCGGGGAGTGGGGCTTACCTACGAGCAGTACTTC
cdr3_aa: CASSRGVGLTYEQYF

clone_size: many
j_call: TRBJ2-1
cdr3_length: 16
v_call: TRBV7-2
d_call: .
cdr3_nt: TGTGCCAGCAGCTTAGCCCCACCCAACGACCTCAATGAGCAGTTCTTC
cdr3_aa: CASSLAPPNDLNEQFF